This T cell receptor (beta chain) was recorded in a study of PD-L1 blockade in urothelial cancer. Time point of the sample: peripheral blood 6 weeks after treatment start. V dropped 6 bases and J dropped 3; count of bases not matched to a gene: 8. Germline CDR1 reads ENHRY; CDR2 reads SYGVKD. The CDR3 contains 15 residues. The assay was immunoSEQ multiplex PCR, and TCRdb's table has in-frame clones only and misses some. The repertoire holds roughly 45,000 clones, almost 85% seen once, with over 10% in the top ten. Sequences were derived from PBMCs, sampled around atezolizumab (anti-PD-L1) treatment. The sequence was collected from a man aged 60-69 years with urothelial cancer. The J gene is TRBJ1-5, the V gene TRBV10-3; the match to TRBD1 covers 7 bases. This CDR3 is CAIREGQSFNQPQHF. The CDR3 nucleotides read TGTGCCATCAGGGAGGGACAGAGCTTCAATCAGCCCCAGCATTTT.